The T cell receptor (beta chain) described here comes from a study of radiation and T cells in renal cell carcinoma. Across the study: Nephrectomy followed 15 Gy stereotactic body radiation by 4 weeks.

The repertoire was sequenced with immunoSEQ multiplex PCR; TCRdb's copy has only in-frame clones and lacks some. The sample yields 150,000 to 180,000 clones, about 91% seen once. V was shortened by 6 bases and J by 11 bases, with 22 bases between the two germline ends. The CDR3 consists of 13 residues. CDR1 SQVTM and CDR2 ANQGSEA come from the germline V gene. Specified time point: blood 2 weeks post-SBRT. Treatment in this sample: 15 Gy SBRT to primary tumor, nephrectomy 4 weeks later. This clone has only a few counts. The chain couples TRBV29-1 to TRBJ1-1; D uncertain. Specimen: blood, collected from a patient whose treatment included radiotherapy and nephrectomy. The sequence derives from a woman aged 50 to 60 with renal cell carcinoma. The chain's CDR3 is CSVNKASVGKAFF. CDR3 nucleotide sequence: TGCAGCGTCAACAAGGCCTCCGTTGGGAAGGCTTTCTTT.